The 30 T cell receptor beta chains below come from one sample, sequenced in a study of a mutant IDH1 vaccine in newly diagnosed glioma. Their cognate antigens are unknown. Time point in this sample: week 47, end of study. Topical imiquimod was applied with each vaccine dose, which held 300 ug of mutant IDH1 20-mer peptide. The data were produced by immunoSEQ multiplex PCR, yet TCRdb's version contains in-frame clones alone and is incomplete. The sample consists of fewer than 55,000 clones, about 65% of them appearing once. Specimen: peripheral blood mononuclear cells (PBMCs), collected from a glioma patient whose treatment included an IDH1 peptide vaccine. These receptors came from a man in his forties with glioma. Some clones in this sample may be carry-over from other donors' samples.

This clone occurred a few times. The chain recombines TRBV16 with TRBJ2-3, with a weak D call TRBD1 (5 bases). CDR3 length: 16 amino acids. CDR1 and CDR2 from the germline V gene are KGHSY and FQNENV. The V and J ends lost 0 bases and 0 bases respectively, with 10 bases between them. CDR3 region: CASSQSRTPSTDTQYF. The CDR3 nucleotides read TGTGCCAGCAGCCAATCTAGGACACCCAGCACAGATACGCAGTATTTT. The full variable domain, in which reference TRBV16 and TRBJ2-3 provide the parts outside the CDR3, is GEEVAQTPKHLVRGEGQKAKLYCAPIKGHSYVFWYQQVLKNEFKFLISFQNENVFDETGMPKERFSAKCLPNSPCSLEIQATKLEDSAVYFCASSQSRTPSTDTQYFGPGTRLTVL.

This chain's CDR3 is CASSVGHTEAFF. CDR3 DNA: TGTGCCAGCAGCGTAGGGCACACTGAAGCTTTCTTT. The chain carries TRBV9 and TRBJ1-1; the D is unclear. The CDR3 length is 12 residues. In germline, CDR1 is SGDLS, CDR2 YYNGEE. V lost 0 bases and J 3 bases, leaving 3 bases between the germline ends.

As DNA, the CDR3 is TGTGCCAGCAGTTACTCCGACTACAACACCGGGGAGCTGTTTTTT. Its protein is CASSYSDYNTGELFF. This sequence joins TRBV6-5 and TRBJ2-2, with TRBD2 as a possible D gene (5 bases). The CDR3 totals 15 residues. The V and J ends lost 0 bases and 2 bases respectively, with 7 bases between them. CDR1 is MNHEY, CDR2 SVGAGI, per germline.

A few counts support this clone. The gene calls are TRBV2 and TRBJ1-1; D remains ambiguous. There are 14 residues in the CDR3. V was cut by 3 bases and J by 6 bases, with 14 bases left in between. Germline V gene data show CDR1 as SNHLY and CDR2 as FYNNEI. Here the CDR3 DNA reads TGTGCCAGCAGTGACTTGGGGTCGGGCTCTGAAGCTTTCTTT. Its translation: CASSDLGSGSEAFF.

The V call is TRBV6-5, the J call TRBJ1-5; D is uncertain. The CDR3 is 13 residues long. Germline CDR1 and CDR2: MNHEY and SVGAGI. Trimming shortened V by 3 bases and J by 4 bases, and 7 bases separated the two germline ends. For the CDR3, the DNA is TGTGCCAGCAGTTATAAAGAGAATCAGCCCCAGCATTTT. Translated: CASSYKENQPQHF.

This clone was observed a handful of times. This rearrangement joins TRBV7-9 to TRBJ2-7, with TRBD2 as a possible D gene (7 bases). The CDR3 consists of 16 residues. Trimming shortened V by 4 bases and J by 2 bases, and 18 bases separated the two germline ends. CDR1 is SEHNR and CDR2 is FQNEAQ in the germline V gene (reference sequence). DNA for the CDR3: TGTGCCAGCAGCTCCCCCAGGGGTAGCGGGCCCTACGAGCAGTACTTC. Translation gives CASSSPRGSGPYEQYF.

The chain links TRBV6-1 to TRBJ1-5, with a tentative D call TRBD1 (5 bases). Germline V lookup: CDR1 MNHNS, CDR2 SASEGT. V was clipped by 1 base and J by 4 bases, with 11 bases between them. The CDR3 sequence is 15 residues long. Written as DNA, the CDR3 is TGTGCCAGCAGTGAAGAGGTATCAGGGAATCAGCCCCAGCATTTT. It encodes CASSEEVSGNQPQHF.

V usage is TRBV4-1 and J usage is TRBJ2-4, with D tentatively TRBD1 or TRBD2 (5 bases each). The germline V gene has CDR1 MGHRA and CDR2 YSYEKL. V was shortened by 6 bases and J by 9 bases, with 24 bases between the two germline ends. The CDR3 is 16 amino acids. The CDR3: CASSPGTAVGTAIQYF. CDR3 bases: TGCGCCAGCAGTCCTGGGACGGCCGTGGGGACGGCCATTCAGTACTTC.

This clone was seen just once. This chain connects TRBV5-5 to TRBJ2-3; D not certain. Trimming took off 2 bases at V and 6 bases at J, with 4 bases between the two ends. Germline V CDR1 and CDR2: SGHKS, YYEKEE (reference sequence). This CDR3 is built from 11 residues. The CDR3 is CASSFGDTQYF. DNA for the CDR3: TGTGCCAGCAGCTTTGGTGATACGCAGTATTTT.

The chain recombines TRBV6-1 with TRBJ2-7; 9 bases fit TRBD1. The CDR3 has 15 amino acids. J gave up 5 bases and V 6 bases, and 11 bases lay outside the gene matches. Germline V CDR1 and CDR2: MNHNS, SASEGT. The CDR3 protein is CASRDSGTGSDEQYF. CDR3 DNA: TGTGCCAGCAGAGACTCCGGGACAGGGTCGGACGAGCAGTACTTC.

This CDR3 reads CSVRGTGVEKLFF. Here the CDR3 DNA reads TGCAGCGTTAGGGGGACAGGTGTCGAAAAACTGTTTTTT. The gene calls are TRBV29-1 and TRBJ1-4; the match to TRBD1 covers 8 bases. Germline V gene lookup returns CDR1 SQVTM and CDR2 ANQGSEA. The ends lost 5 bases at V and 8 bases at J; junction bases unmatched: 7. This CDR3 comprises 13 residues.

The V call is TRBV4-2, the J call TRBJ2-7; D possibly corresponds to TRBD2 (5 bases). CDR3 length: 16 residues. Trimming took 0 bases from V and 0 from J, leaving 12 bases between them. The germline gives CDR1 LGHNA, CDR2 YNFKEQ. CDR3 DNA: TGTGCCAGCAGCCAAGATTTCGGACTGGTCTCCTACGAGCAGTACTTC. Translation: CASSQDFGLVSYEQYF.

The CDR3 is CSARHPSTDTQYF. In DNA form, the CDR3 reads TGCAGCGCCAGACACCCTAGCACAGATACGCAGTATTTT. The V call is TRBV29-1, the J call TRBJ2-3, with unresolved D. Germline assignment: CDR1 SQVTM and CDR2 ANQGSEA. The germline V and J ends were trimmed by 7 bases and 0 bases, with 11 bases remaining between them. CDR3 length: 13 residues.

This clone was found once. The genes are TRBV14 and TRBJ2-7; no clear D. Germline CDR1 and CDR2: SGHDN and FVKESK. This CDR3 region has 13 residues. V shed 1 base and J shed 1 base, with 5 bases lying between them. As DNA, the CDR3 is TGTGCCAGCAGCCAAGCGATGTCCTACGAGCAGTACTTC. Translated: CASSQAMSYEQYF.

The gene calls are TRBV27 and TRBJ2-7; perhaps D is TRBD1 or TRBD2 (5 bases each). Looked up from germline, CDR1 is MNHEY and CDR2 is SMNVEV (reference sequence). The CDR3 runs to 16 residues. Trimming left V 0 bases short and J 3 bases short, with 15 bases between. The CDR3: CASSLSGTLPNYEQYF. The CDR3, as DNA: TGTGCCAGCAGTTTATCAGGGACCCTCCCCAACTACGAGCAGTACTTC.

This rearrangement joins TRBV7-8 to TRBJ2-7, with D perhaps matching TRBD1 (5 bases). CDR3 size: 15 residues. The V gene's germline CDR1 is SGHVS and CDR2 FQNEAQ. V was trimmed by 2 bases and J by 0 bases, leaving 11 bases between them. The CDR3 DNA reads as TGTGCCAGCAGCTTAATTCAGGGCAGCTCCTACGAGCAGTACTTC. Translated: CASSLIQGSSYEQYF. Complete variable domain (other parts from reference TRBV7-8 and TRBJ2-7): GAGVSQSPRYKVAKRGQDVALRCDPISGHVSLFWYQQALGQGPEFLTYFQNEAQLDKSGLPSDRFFAERPEGSVSTLKIQRTQQEDSAVYLCASSLIQGSSYEQYFGPGTRLTVT.

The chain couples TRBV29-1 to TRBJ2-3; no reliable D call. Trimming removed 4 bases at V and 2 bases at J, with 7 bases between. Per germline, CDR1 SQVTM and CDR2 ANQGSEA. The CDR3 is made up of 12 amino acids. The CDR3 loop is CSVATITDTQYF. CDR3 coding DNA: TGCAGCGTTGCCACAATCACAGATACGCAGTATTTT.

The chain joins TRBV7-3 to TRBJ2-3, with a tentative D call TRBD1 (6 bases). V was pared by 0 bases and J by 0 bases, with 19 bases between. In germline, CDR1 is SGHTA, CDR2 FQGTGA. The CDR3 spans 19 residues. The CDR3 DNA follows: TGTGCCAGCAGCTTAACGGGGATCACACAGGGCCTTAGCACAGATACGCAGTATTTT. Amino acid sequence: CASSLTGITQGLSTDTQYF.

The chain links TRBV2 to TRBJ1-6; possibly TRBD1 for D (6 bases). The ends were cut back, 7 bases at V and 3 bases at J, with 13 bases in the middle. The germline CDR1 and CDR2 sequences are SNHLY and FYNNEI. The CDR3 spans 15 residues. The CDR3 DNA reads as TGTGCCAGCACCCGGGACACCGGCTATAATTCACCCCTCCACTTT. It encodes CASTRDTGYNSPLHF.

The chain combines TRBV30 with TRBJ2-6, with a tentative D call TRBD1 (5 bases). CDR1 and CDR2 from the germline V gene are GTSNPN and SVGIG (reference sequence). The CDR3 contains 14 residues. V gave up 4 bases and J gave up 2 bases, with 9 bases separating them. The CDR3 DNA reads TGTGCCTGGAAAGACAGACCTGGGGCCAACGTCCTGACTTTC. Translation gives CAWKDRPGANVLTF. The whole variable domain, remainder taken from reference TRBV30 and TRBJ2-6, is SQTIHQWPATLVQPVGSPLSLECTVEGTSNPNLYWYRQAAGRGLQLLFYSVGIGQISSEVPQNLSASRPQDRQFILSSKKLLLSDSGFYLCAWKDRPGANVLTFGAGSRLTVL.

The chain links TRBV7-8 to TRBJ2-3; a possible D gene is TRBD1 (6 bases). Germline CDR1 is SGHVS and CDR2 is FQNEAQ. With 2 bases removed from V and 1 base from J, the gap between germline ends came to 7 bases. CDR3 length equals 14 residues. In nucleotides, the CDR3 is TGTGCCAGCAGCTTATACAGGGGCACAGATACGCAGTATTTT. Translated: CASSLYRGTDTQYF.

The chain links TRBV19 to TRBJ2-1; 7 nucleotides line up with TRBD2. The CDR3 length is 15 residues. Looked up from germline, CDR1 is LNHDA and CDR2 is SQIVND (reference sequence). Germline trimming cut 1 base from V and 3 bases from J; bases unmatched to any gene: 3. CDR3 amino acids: CASSIAGGDYNEQFF. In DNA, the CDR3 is TGTGCCAGTAGTATAGCGGGGGGAGACTACAATGAGCAGTTCTTC. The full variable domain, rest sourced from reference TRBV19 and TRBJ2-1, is DGGITQSPKYLFRKEGQNVTLSCEQNLNHDAMYWYRQDPGQGLRLIYYSQIVNDFQKGDIAEGYSVSREKKESFPLTVTSAQKNPTAFYLCASSIAGGDYNEQFFGPGTRLTVL.

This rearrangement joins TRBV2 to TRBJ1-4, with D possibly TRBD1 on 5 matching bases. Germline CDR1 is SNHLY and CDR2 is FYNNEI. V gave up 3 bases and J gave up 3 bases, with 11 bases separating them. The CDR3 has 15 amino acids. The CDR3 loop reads CASSEVGVANEKLFF. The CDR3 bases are TGTGCCAGCAGTGAGGTGGGGGTCGCTAATGAAAAACTGTTTTTT. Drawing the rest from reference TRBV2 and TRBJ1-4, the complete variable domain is EPEVTQTPSHQVTQMGQEVILRCVPISNHLYFYWYRQILGQKVEFLVSFYNNEISEKSEIFDDQFSVERPDGSNFTLKIRSTKLEDSAMYFCASSEVGVANEKLFFGSGTQLSVL.

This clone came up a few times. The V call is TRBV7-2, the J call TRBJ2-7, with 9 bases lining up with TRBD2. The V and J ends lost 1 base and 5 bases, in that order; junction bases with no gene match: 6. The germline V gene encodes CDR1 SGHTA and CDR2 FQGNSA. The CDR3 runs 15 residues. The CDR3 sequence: CASSLGAGGPHEQYF. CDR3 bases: TGTGCCAGCAGCTTAGGGGCGGGGGGGCCCCACGAGCAGTACTTC.

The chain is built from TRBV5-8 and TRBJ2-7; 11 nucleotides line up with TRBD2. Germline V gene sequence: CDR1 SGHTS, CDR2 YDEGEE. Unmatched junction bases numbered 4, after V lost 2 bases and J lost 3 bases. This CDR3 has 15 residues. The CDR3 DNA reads TGTGCCAGCAGCTTCCTAGCGGGGGGCCTCTACGAGCAGTACTTC. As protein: CASSFLAGGLYEQYF.

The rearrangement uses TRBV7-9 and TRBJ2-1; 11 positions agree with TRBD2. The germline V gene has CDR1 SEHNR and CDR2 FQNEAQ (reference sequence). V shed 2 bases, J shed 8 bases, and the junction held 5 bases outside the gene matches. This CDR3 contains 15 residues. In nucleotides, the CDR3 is TGTGCCAGCAGCTTACCTTCGACTAGCGGGGATGAGCAGTTCTTC. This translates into CASSLPSTSGDEQFF.

The CDR3 DNA sequence: TGTGCCAGCATCCCGTCGATTTACCAGGGGACCTATAATTCACCCCTCCACTTT. Translated, it gives CASIPSIYQGTYNSPLHF. The chain joins TRBV5-8 to TRBJ1-6; tentatively, D is TRBD1 (6 bases). The V gene's germline CDR1 is SGHTS and CDR2 YDEGEE. This CDR3 contains 18 residues. Trimming shortened V by 6 bases and J by 2 bases, and 21 bases separated the two germline ends.

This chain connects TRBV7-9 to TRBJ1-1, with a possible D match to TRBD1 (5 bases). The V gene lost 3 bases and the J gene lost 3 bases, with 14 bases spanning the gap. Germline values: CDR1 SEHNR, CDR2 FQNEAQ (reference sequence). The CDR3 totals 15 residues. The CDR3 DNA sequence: TGTGCCAGCAGCTTTCAGGCTGGGGCGTACACTGAAGCTTTCTTT. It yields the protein CASSFQAGAYTEAFF.

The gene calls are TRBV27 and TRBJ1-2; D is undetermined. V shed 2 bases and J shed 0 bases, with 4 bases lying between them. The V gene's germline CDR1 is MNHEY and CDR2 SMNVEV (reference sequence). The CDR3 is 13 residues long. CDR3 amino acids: CASSLSSNYGYTF. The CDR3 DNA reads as TGTGCCAGCAGTTTAAGTTCTAACTATGGCTACACCTTC.

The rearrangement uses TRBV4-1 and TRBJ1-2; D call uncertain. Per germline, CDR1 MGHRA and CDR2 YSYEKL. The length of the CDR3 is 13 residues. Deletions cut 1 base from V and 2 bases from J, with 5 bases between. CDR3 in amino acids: CASSQVGNYGYTF. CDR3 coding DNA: TGCGCCAGCAGCCAAGTCGGGAACTATGGCTACACCTTC.